This T cell receptor beta chain is from a study of T cells in women clearing cervical HPV infection. Study as a whole: Women with histologically confirmed HPV16-related CIN3 or worse, 2 with invasive cancer, served as cases. Cases' blood sampling followed lesion detection by median about 150 days (90 to 200).

Prevalent HPV16 infections were excluded; only incident single HPV16 infections included. Of note for this clone: Its antigen is still unknown. The read ends 3 residues before the CDR3 terminus; that terminus is restored from the germline J gene.

Study-wide points: Combining TCR richness with V gene abundances gave roughly 0.8 AUC.

Some clones are missing from TCRdb's copy, which holds only in-frame ones; the method was immunoSEQ multiplex PCR. The sample includes fewer than 40,000 clones. The CDR3 has 14 residues. The ends were cut back, 4 bases at V and 3 bases at J, with 12 bases in the middle. The TCR sequence derives from a woman aged 18-69 years with a cervical HPV16 infection that either progressed to CIN3+ or cleared (not recorded which). Input material: blood buffy coat. This chain links TRBV12-3 or TRBV12-4 with TRBJ2-5, with D perhaps TRBD2 (6 bases). CDR3 residues: CASSSGTPKETQYF. The CDR3 bases that were read are TGTGCCAGCAGTTCAGGGACTCCAAAAGAGACC.